This T cell receptor (beta chain) was obtained from a study of T cell repertoires in cytomegalovirus infection. Study as a whole: Based on public TCR beta signatures, there were indications of CMV infection and of a matching HLA type.

Points from the study as a whole: There were carriers of CMV plus the relevant HLA, and cumulative public TCR beta family frequency identified them. Dominating the ex vivo response were HLA-C-restricted CMV-specific TCR beta clonotypes.

The length of the CDR3 is 12 residues. V was clipped by 9 bases and J by 2 bases, with 10 bases between them. The V gene's germline CDR1 is SGHTA and CDR2 FQGNSA. This clonotype showed up just a few times. The antigen is unknown. TCRdb ran MiXCR on the reads and lists one entry per CDR3 protein. The sample has 200,000 or so distinct CDR3 sequences, roughly 27% seen once; the top ten hold 30% to 35%. The sequence was collected from a human donor in good health (CMV status not recorded). Some clones in this sample may be carry-over from other donors' samples. Sequencing used PBMCs. The chain joins TRBV7-2 to TRBJ1-2, with D unclear. CDR3 DNA: TGTGCCAGTAGAGGTGTGAACTATGGCTACACCTTC. Residues: CASRGVNYGYTF.